The rows below give T cell receptor beta chains drawn from one sample of a study of Graves' ophthalmopathy and Graves' hyperthyroidism. Each CDR3 protein gets one entry after TCRdb re-called the multiplex PCR reads with MiXCR. Of under 350,000 distinct CDR3 sequences detected, roughly 15% appear once; the ten largest clones hold roughly 12%. Specimen: peripheral blood. These receptors all stem from an adult man with Graves' ophthalmopathy. Each CDR3 is given with its conserved first and last residue. D genes are given only for firm matches. Clone size, where shown, is once, few, many, or a class for clones that have expanded.

NA | TRBJ1-1 | TRBV30 | many | CAWSAKTPTVTEAFF | TGTGCCTGGAGTGCAAAAACACCTACGGTAACTGAAGCTTTCTTT
NA | TRBJ1-1 | TRBV6-1 | NA | CASSEAVGSGAFF | TGTGCCAGCAGTGAAGCCGTCGGATCAGGGGCTTTCTTT
TRBD2 | TRBJ2-7 | TRBV7-9 | many | CASSWVVAGAYEQYF | TGTGCCAGCAGCTGGGTGGTAGCGGGTGCCTACGAGCAGTACTTC
TRBD2 | TRBJ2-2 | TRBV6-1 | many | CASSEGWAGLVDTGELFF | TGTGCCAGCAGTGAAGGTTGGGCGGGACTAGTGGACACCGGGGAGCTGTTTTTT
NA | TRBJ2-7 | TRBV28 | NA | CASSLETSEQYF | TGTGCCAGCAGTTTGGAAACGAGCGAGCAGTACTTC
TRBD1 | TRBJ2-6 | TRBV4-1 | many | CASSQDRGQGASGANVLTF | TGCGCCAGCAGCCAAGACCGGGGACAGGGGGCTTCTGGGGCCAACGTCCTGACTTTC
TRBD1 | TRBJ1-6 | TRBV24-1 | NA | CATSDGTGTPLHF | TGTGCCACCAGTGATGGGACAGGAACACCCCTCCACTTT
NA | TRBJ1-3 | TRBV20-1 | once | CSASLFGNTIYF | TGCAGTGCTAGTTTGTTTGGAAACACCATATATTTT
TRBD2 | TRBJ2-5 | TRBV20-1 | many | CSASTSGGLHETQYF | TGCAGTGCATCAACTAGCGGCGGACTGCACGAGACCCAGTACTTC
NA | TRBJ2-7 | TRBV6-1 | many | CASRKTDTSYEQYF | TGTGCCAGCAGGAAGACAGACACCTCCTACGAGCAGTACTTC
NA | TRBJ1-1 | TRBV6-5 | many | CASSYSVGVYDTEAFF | TGTGCCAGCAGTTACTCGGTAGGGGTATATGACACTGAAGCTTTCTTT
NA | TRBJ1-2 | TRBV10-3 | many | CAISAGGGGYTF | TGTGCCATCAGTGCGGGGGGAGGCGGCTACACCTTC
NA | TRBJ1-2 | TRBV6-5 | many | CASNSRGNYGYTF | TGTGCCAGCAATTCGAGGGGGAACTATGGCTACACCTTC
NA | TRBJ1-2 | TRBV6-1 | many | CASSDDPWGYTF | TGTGCCAGCAGTGATGACCCCTGGGGCTACACCTTC
NA | TRBJ1-1 | TRBV2 | once | CTSSEMGRGSGTEAFF | TGTACCAGCAGTGAAATGGGCAGGGGTAGCGGCACTGAAGCCTTCTTT
NA | TRBJ2-5 | TRBV5-1 | few | CASTSSSQETQYF | TGCGCCAGCACTTCGTCCAGCCAAGAGACCCAGTACTTC
NA | TRBJ1-5 | TRBV19 | many | CASSIGGWGNQPQHF | TGTGCCAGTAGTATTGGGGGCTGGGGCAATCAGCCCCAGCATTTT
NA | TRBJ1-3 | TRBV29-1 | NA | CSATDYGNTIYF | TGCAGCGCGACAGACTATGGAAACACCATATATTTT
TRBD1 | TRBJ1-1 | TRBV12-5 | NA | CASGRGQGTEAFF | TGTGCTAGTGGCCGGGGACAGGGCACTGAAGCTTTCTTT
TRBD1 | TRBJ2-4 | TRBV6-5 | NA | CASSSGTGIDIQYF | TGTGCCAGCAGTTCCGGGACAGGGATAGACATTCAGTACTTC
TRBD1 | TRBJ2-2 | TRBV20-1 | many | CSAEGQVPGELFF | TGCAGTGCGGAAGGACAGGTCCCCGGGGAGCTGTTTTTT
NA | TRBJ1-1 | TRBV12-3/TRBV12-4 | many | CASSLFDGDTEAFF | TGTGCCAGCAGTTTATTCGATGGGGACACTGAAGCTTTCTTT
NA | TRBJ2-6 | TRBV20-1 | many | CSARDAGVGTDSNVLTF | TGCAGTGCTAGAGACGCAGGGGTCGGGACCGATAGCAACGTCCTGACTTTC
NA | TRBJ2-7 | TRBV29-1 | many | CSATRSGKSYEQYF | TGCAGCGCCACACGGTCAGGGAAGTCCTACGAGCAGTACTTC
NA | TRBJ1-5 | TRBV20-1 | many | CSAPGARRNQPQHF | TGCAGTGCTCCTGGCGCCCGGCGCAATCAGCCCCAGCATTTT
NA | TRBJ2-7 | TRBV9 | many | CASSVAWGRDEQYF | TGTGCCAGCAGCGTAGCCTGGGGCCGGGACGAGCAGTACTTC
NA | TRBJ2-2 | TRBV6-8 | many | CATPEGADDGELFF | TGTGCCACCCCGGAAGGGGCTGACGACGGGGAGCTGTTTTTT
NA | TRBJ2-2 | TRBV5-1 | many | CASSKKGDNTGELFF | TGCGCCAGCAGCAAGAAGGGGGATAACACCGGGGAGCTGTTTTTT
NA | TRBJ1-1 | TRBV5-6 | many | CASSLGVLRIAEAFF | TGTGCCAGCAGCTTGGGCGTCCTAAGGATCGCAGAAGCTTTCTTT
TRBD2 | TRBJ2-7 | TRBV11-2 | many | CASSLVRGGYEQYF | TGTGCCAGCAGCTTAGTGCGGGGGGGTTACGAGCAGTACTTC
TRBD1 | TRBJ1-5 | TRBV6-1 | NA | CASSTWGQTNQPQHF | TGTGCCAGCAGTACCTGGGGACAGACCAATCAGCCCCAGCATTTT
TRBD1 | TRBJ1-2 | TRBV6-5 | many | CASSRRQGRTGYTF | TGTGCCAGCAGTAGACGACAGGGCCGGACTGGCTACACCTTC
TRBD1 | TRBJ1-1 | TRBV28 | many | CASSPGGTEAFF | TGTGCCAGCAGTCCAGGGGGCACTGAAGCTTTCTTT
NA | TRBJ2-2 | TRBV7-2 | many | CASRVSAMNTGELFF | TGTGCCAGCCGCGTATCTGCCATGAACACCGGGGAGCTGTTTTTT
NA | TRBJ1-1 | TRBV11-2 | many | CASSLDPRVWTEAFF | TGTGCCAGCAGCTTAGATCCTCGGGTTTGGACTGAAGCTTTCTTT
TRBD2 | TRBJ2-7 | TRBV4-2 | many | CASSLDQGGSYEQYF | TGTGCCAGCAGCCTAGATCAAGGCGGGAGCTACGAGCAGTACTTC
TRBD1 | TRBJ2-2 | TRBV4-1 | many | CASSQGQGAGTGELFF | TGCGCCAGCAGCCAAGGACAGGGGGCCGGCACCGGGGAGCTGTTTTTT
NA | TRBJ2-3 | TRBV6-2/TRBV6-3 | many | CASRRQSTDTQYF | TGTGCCAGCAGACGACAGAGCACAGATACGCAGTATTTT
TRBD2 | TRBJ2-7 | TRBV20-1 | NA | CSARATSGRAGEQYF | TGCAGTGCTAGAGCCACTAGCGGGAGGGCCGGCGAGCAGTACTTC
NA | TRBJ2-7 | TRBV12-3/TRBV12-4 | many | CASSLWAKAGVEQYF | TGTGCCAGCAGTTTATGGGCCAAAGCGGGTGTCGAGCAGTACTTC
TRBD1 | TRBJ2-5 | TRBV29-1 | many | CSVPTTGETQYF | TGCAGCGTTCCCACGACAGGGGAGACCCAGTACTTC
TRBD2 | TRBJ2-7 | TRBV9 | many | CASSITSGGTYEQYF | TGTGCCAGCAGCATTACTAGCGGGGGGACCTACGAGCAGTACTTC
TRBD1 | TRBJ1-5 | TRBV6-5 | many | CASSYRGGGGQPQHF | TGTGCCAGCAGTTACCGAGGGGGCGGAGGTCAGCCCCAGCATTTT
NA | TRBJ1-5 | TRBV10-3 | many | CAISIDSNQPQHF | TGTGCCATCAGTATTGACAGTAATCAGCCCCAGCATTTT
NA | TRBJ1-6 | TRBV7-2 | many | CASSKGTTRNNSPLHF | TGTGCCAGCAGCAAGGGGACAACACGAAATAATTCACCCCTCCACTTT
NA | TRBJ2-7 | TRBV6-5 | few | CASSYGGAGYEQYF | TGTGCCAGCAGTTACGGGGGGGCGGGATACGAGCAGTACTTC
TRBD2 | TRBJ2-7 | TRBV9 | many | CASSPLGSIAGGAHEQYF | TGTGCCAGCAGCCCACTCGGATCTATAGCGGGAGGGGCCCACGAGCAGTACTTC
NA | TRBJ1-1 | TRBV19 | many | CASTGRLGGRNTEAFF | TGTGCCAGTACCGGACGCCTGGGGGGGAGGAACACTGAAGCTTTCTTT
TRBD2 | TRBJ2-5 | TRBV6-5 | many | CASSPNLAEETQYF | TGTGCCAGCAGCCCCAATCTAGCGGAAGAGACCCAGTACTTC